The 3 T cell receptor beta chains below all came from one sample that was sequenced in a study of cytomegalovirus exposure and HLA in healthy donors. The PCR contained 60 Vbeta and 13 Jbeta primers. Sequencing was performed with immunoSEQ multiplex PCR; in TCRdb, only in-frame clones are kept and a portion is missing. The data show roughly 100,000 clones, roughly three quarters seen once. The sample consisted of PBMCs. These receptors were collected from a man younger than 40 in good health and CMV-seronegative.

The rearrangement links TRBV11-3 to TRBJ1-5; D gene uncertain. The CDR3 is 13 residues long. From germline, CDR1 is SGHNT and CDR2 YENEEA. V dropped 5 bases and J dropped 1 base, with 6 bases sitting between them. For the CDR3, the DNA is TGTGCCAGCAGCGGAGACAGCAATCAGCCCCAGCATTTT. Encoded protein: CASSGDSNQPQHF.

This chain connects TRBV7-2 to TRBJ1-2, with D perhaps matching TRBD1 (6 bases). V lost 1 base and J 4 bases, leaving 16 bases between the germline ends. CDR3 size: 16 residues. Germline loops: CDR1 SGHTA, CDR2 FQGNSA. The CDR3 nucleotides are TGTGCCAGCAGCTTAGGGGGACACACCGGGCCCTATGGCTACACCTTC. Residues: CASSLGGHTGPYGYTF.

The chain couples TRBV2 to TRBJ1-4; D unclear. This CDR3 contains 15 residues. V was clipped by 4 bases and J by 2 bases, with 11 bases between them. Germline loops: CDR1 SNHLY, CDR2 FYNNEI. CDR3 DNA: TGTGCCAGCAGTGGGGAGGCGGTTACTAATGAAAAACTGTTTTTT. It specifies CASSGEAVTNEKLFF.